These 31 T cell receptor beta chains came from one sample sequenced in a study of blood T cell repertoires in COVID-19. The method was immunoSEQ multiplex PCR; TCRdb's version includes in-frame clones alone and lacks a portion of them. The sample records roughly 80,000 clones, 65% to 85% being singletons. The sequencing sample was made of peripheral blood. Every receptor here comes from a woman in her sixties or seventies with acute or convalescent COVID-19.

The chain joins TRBV6-2 or TRBV6-3 to TRBJ2-7; 11 positions match TRBD1. The V segment lost 6 bases and the J segment 5 bases; nucleotides outside the gene matches: 6. This CDR3 spans 14 amino acids. Germline-derived CDR1 and CDR2 are MNHEY and SVGEGT. CDR3 protein: CASSRDRGFNEQYF. CDR3 sequence (DNA): TGTGCCAGCAGCCGGGACAGGGGGTTCAACGAGCAGTACTTC.

The chain has TRBV3-1 (or the pseudogene TRBV3-2) and TRBJ2-7; 16 nucleotides match TRBD2. The ends lost 4 bases at V and 6 bases at J; junction bases unmatched: 9. CDR3 size: 17 residues. Germline CDR1 LGHDT, CDR2 YNNKEL (reference sequence). CDR3 protein: CASSRTGTSGGGPEQYF. CDR3 sequence (DNA): TGTGCCAGCAGCCGCACCGGGACTAGCGGGGGGGGGCCCGAGCAGTACTTC.

The chain couples TRBV3-1 (or the pseudogene TRBV3-2) to TRBJ1-2; no firm D call. Trimming pared 7 bases from V and 8 bases from J, leaving 14 bases between. Per germline, CDR1 LGHDT and CDR2 YNNKEL (reference sequence). The CDR3 has 12 amino acids. Here the CDR3 reads CASTTAREGYTF. CDR3 nucleotides: TGTGCCAGCACTACGGCCCGGGAGGGCTACACCTTC.

J is TRBJ1-1 and V is TRBV6-2 or TRBV6-3; TRBD1 matches 7 bases. Per germline, CDR1 MNHEY and CDR2 SVGEGT. There are 15 residues in the CDR3. V shed 2 bases and J 0 bases; nucleotides not matched to a gene: 3. This CDR3 reads CASSYQGQLNTEAFF. DNA for the CDR3: TGTGCCAGCAGTTACCAGGGACAGTTGAACACTGAAGCTTTCTTT.

The J gene is TRBJ2-1, the V gene TRBV3-1 (or the pseudogene TRBV3-2); 13 bases agree with TRBD2. Trimming took 7 bases from V and 3 from J; bases not matched to a gene: 9. The germline V gene has CDR1 LGHDT and CDR2 YNNKEL (reference sequence). This CDR3 is built from 17 residues. This CDR3 is CASTRRTSGSLYNEQFF. The DNA for the CDR3 is TGTGCCAGCACCCGGCGGACTAGCGGGAGTCTCTACAATGAGCAGTTCTTC.

The chain is built from TRBV5-4 and TRBJ1-3; D is possibly TRBD1 (5 bases). Trimming shortened V by 0 bases and J by 3 bases, and 16 bases separated the two germline ends. CDR3 size: 17 residues. Germline-derived CDR1 and CDR2 are SGHNT and YYREEE (reference sequence). The CDR3 bases are TGTGCCAGCAGCTTGGAAGGGCGAGGGACTTTTGGAAACACCATATATTTT. This sequence encodes CASSLEGRGTFGNTIYF.

The V gene is TRBV7-3, the J gene TRBJ2-3, with D possibly being TRBD2 (5 bases). The CDR3 spans 14 residues. Germline loops: CDR1 SGHTA, CDR2 FQGTGA. Between the trimmed V and J ends, which lost 5 bases and 4 bases, there was a span of 13 bases. The CDR3 coding sequence is TGTGCCAGCAGCACTTTAAGGGAGCCAGATACGCAGTATTTT. Translation: CASSTLREPDTQYF.

Remarks on this clone: At the DNA level, this CDR3 is encoded by other sequences in the same sample as well. The V and J genes are TRBV4-1 and TRBJ1-5, with unresolved D. Trimming left V 1 base short and J 2 bases short, with 9 bases between. Germline CDR1 is MGHRA and CDR2 is YSYEKL. CDR3 length: 15 residues. The CDR3 DNA sequence: TGCGCCAGCAGCCAAGGGACTTTGGGCAATCAGCCCCAGCATTTT. Amino acid sequence: CASSQGTLGNQPQHF.

The rearrangement uses TRBV7-9 and TRBJ2-2, with 7 bases lining up with TRBD1. In germline, CDR1 is SEHNR, CDR2 FQNEAQ (reference sequence). CDR3 length: 16 residues. Trimming removed 0 bases from V and 4 bases from J; junction bases left unmatched: 5. CDR3 bases: TGTGCCAGCAGCTTAGCGAAAACAGGGGCCACCGGGGAGCTGTTTTTT. Protein: CASSLAKTGATGELFF.

The rearrangement joins TRBV6-6 to TRBJ1-1; D gene ambiguous. The V end was cut by 8 bases, the J end by 1 base, with 11 bases between. Germline CDR1 is MNHNY and CDR2 is SVGAGI (reference sequence). CDR3 length equals 13 residues. CDR3 sequence (DNA): TGTGCCAGCCGTTTTGGGCGGAACACTGAAGCTTTCTTT. Amino acids: CASRFGRNTEAFF.

The V and J genes are TRBV2 and TRBJ2-5; 8 bases are shared with TRBD2. The junction had 14 bases not matched to a gene; V was cut back by 6 bases and J by 2 bases. The CDR3 extends over 17 amino acids. Germline lookup yields CDR1 SNHLY and CDR2 FYNNEI. As DNA, the CDR3 is TGTGCCAGCAGCTTCACGGGGCGGGGGGTTTTTCAAGAGACCCAGTACTTC. Its translation is CASSFTGRGVFQETQYF.

In DNA form, the CDR3 reads TGTGCCTGGGGGGACAGGGGAGGGTCACCCCTCCACTTT. Its translation: CAWGDRGGSPLHF. V and J are TRBV30 and TRBJ1-6; 10 bases align to TRBD1. V was clipped by 5 bases and J by 10 bases; unmatched bases: 5. The CDR3 runs 13 residues. The V gene's germline CDR1 is GTSNPN and CDR2 SVGIG (reference sequence). Based on the CDR3 plus reference TRBV30 and TRBJ1-6, the full variable domain is SQTIHQWPATLVQPVGSPLSLECTVEGTSNPNLYWYRQAAGRGLQLLFYSVGIGQISSEVPQNLSASRPQDRQFILSSKKLLLSDSGFYLCAWGDRGGSPLHFGNGTRLTVT.

V is TRBV3-1 (or the pseudogene TRBV3-2) and J is TRBJ1-1, with 11 positions matching TRBD1. Germline trimming cut 4 bases from V and 5 bases from J; bases unmatched to any gene: 6. The germline V gene encodes CDR1 LGHDT and CDR2 YNNKEL (reference sequence). There are 15 residues in the CDR3. The CDR3 protein is CASSLRDRGGTEAFF. Here the CDR3 DNA reads TGTGCCAGCAGCCTACGGGACAGGGGGGGTACTGAAGCTTTCTTT.

The rearrangement links TRBV4-2 to TRBJ2-1, with TRBD2 matching 11 bases. V was pared by 0 bases and J by 10 bases, with 11 bases of the junction left unmatched. Germline CDR1 reads LGHNA; CDR2 reads YNFKEQ. This CDR3 comprises 17 residues. CDR3 loop: CASSQDKELAGAGEQFF. CDR3 nucleotides: TGTGCCAGCAGCCAAGATAAGGAACTAGCGGGAGCAGGGGAGCAGTTCTTC.

The chain links TRBV3-1 (or the pseudogene TRBV3-2) to TRBJ1-6; a weak D match, TRBD1 (5 bases). The V end was cut by 3 bases, the J end by 8 bases, with 17 bases between. CDR3 length: 16 residues. The germline gives CDR1 LGHDT, CDR2 YNNKEL (reference sequence). The CDR3 spells CASSHPGGGTYSPLHF. CDR3 bases: TGTGCCAGCAGCCACCCCGGGGGGGGGACCTATTCACCCCTCCACTTT.

The chain combines TRBV6-5 with TRBJ2-5; 9 bases line up with TRBD2. The V segment lost 7 bases and the J segment 5 bases; nucleotides outside the gene matches: 2. The CDR3 is 12 residues long. Germline V gene data show CDR1 as MNHEY and CDR2 as SVGAGI. This chain's CDR3 is CASNAGGETQYF. The CDR3 nucleotides read TGTGCCAGCAACGCGGGGGGGGAGACCCAGTACTTC.

This clone is a singleton in its sample. V and J are TRBV6-2 or TRBV6-3 and TRBJ2-7; possible D gene TRBD1, 6 bases. V lost 0 bases, J lost 0 bases, and 18 bases lay in between. Germline V gives CDR1 MNHEY, CDR2 SVGEGT. The CDR3 consists of 18 residues. DNA for the CDR3: TGTGCCAGCAGTTACTCGACAGGCGAAACCCGATTCTCCTACGAGCAGTACTTC. Amino acids: CASSYSTGETRFSYEQYF.

This chain connects TRBV5-4 to TRBJ2-3; a weak D match, TRBD2 (8 bases). The CDR3 has 17 amino acids. Trimming took off 5 bases at V and 3 bases at J, with 22 bases between the two ends. The germline CDR1 and CDR2 sequences are SGHNT and YYREEE (reference sequence). CDR3 DNA sequence: TGTGCCAGCAGTCAAGGGGGCGCGGGGGGCGGTACAGATACGCAGTATTTT. It yields the protein CASSQGGAGGGTDTQYF.

DNA for the CDR3: TGTGCCAGTAGTATTTCAGCGGACAGGGAAGAGACCCAGTACTTC. This codes for CASSISADREETQYF. The chain uses TRBV19 and TRBJ2-5; 8 bases are a match to TRBD1. The CDR3 is made up of 15 amino acids. The trim removed 3 bases at V and 3 bases at J, leaving 6 bases unmatched. The V gene's germline CDR1 is LNHDA and CDR2 SQIVND (reference sequence).

This chain links TRBV5-1 with TRBJ2-7; perhaps TRBD1 as D (6 bases). V gave up 9 bases and J gave up 12 bases, with 13 bases separating them. The CDR3 sequence is 9 residues long. CDR1 is SGHRS and CDR2 is YFSETQ in the germline V gene. The CDR3 sequence is CATAETGYF. In nucleotides, the CDR3 is TGCGCCACCGCCGAGACAGGGTACTTC.

The rearrangement links TRBV6-5 to TRBJ1-6; weak D call: TRBD1 (6 bases). CDR1 is MNHEY and CDR2 is SVGAGI in the germline V gene. V was shortened by 4 bases and J by 9 bases, with 19 bases between the two germline ends. The CDR3 runs 16 residues. CDR3 in DNA: TGTGCCAGCAGTTTTCCCCGTCAGCCAGGGGTTTCACCCCTCCACTTT. The encoded protein is CASSFPRQPGVSPLHF.

The V gene is TRBV9, the J gene TRBJ1-1; TRBD1 matches 7 bases. The CDR3 is made up of 17 amino acids. Looked up from germline, CDR1 is SGDLS and CDR2 is YYNGEE. Trimming cost V 4 bases and J 0 bases; bases outside gene matches: 12. As DNA, the CDR3 is TGTGCCAGCAGCTCGCGGGACAGACCGACGATGAACACTGAAGCTTTCTTT. The encoded protein is CASSSRDRPTMNTEAFF.

V usage is TRBV6-6 and J usage is TRBJ1-2; 8 bases are shared with TRBD1. The CDR3 has 14 residues. V lost 0 bases to trimming and J lost 3 bases; unmatched junction nucleotides: 0. CDR1 is MNHNY, CDR2 SVGAGI, per germline (reference sequence). The CDR3: CASSYSQGDYGYTF. CDR3 nucleotides: TGTGCCAGCAGTTACTCACAGGGGGACTATGGCTACACCTTC.

The chain has TRBV27 and TRBJ2-1; 8 bases are shared with TRBD1. This CDR3 spans 15 amino acids. With V trimmed by 3 bases and J by 2 bases, 3 bases remained unmatched. Germline V gene lookup returns CDR1 MNHEY and CDR2 SMNVEV (reference sequence). The DNA of the CDR3 is TGTGCCAGCAGTTTCCAGGGGGCGGCCTACAATGAGCAGTTCTTC. It yields the protein CASSFQGAAYNEQFF.

The chain uses TRBV7-2 and TRBJ1-1, with 7 bases fitting TRBD1. Trimming at V came to 1 base and at J to 4 bases, leaving 3 bases not matched to a gene. CDR3 length: 14 residues. The germline V gene has CDR1 SGHTA and CDR2 FQGNSA. CDR3 sequence reads: CASSLEQGITEAFF. In DNA form, the CDR3 reads TGTGCCAGCAGCTTAGAACAGGGGATCACTGAAGCTTTCTTT.

This chain connects TRBV5-1 to TRBJ2-2; perhaps TRBD2 as D (5 bases). The V gene's germline CDR1 is SGHRS and CDR2 YFSETQ. The germline V and J ends were trimmed by 0 bases and 4 bases, with 16 bases remaining between them. This CDR3 is built from 17 residues. In DNA form, the CDR3 reads TGCGCCAGCAGCTTGGATGCGGGCAGTTCATTCACCGGGGAGCTGTTTTTT. Translated: CASSLDAGSSFTGELFF.

This chain uses TRBV9 with TRBJ2-5; a weak D match, TRBD2 (6 bases). The CDR3 has 13 residues. Per germline, CDR1 SGDLS and CDR2 YYNGEE. The V end lost 6 bases, the J end lost 1 base, and 10 bases lay between the germline ends. The CDR3: CASNRDSQETQYF. The DNA for the CDR3 is TGTGCCAGCAACCGGGACTCCCAAGAGACCCAGTACTTC.

The gene calls are TRBV5-1 and TRBJ2-7; 7 nucleotides align to TRBD2. The trim removed 4 bases at V and 6 bases at J, leaving 7 bases unmatched. This CDR3 comprises 13 residues. Germline V CDR1 and CDR2: SGHRS, YFSETQ. The CDR3 DNA reads TGCGCCAGCAGCGGGGAGGGTAACGGCGAGCAGTACTTC. Residues: CASSGEGNGEQYF.

This sequence joins TRBV28 and TRBJ1-6; TRBD1 might be the D (5 bases). V lost 11 bases and J 5 bases, leaving 25 bases between the germline ends. The germline V gene encodes CDR1 MDHEN and CDR2 SYDVKM. CDR3 size: 17 residues. CDR3 protein: CAPFYYQGGPDNSPLHF. CDR3 DNA: TGTGCCCCCTTTTATTACCAGGGTGGGCCCGATAATTCACCCCTCCACTTT.

This clone was seen more than once but under ten times. This chain joins TRBV4-1 and TRBJ1-1; 8 nucleotides line up with TRBD1. With 6 bases clipped from V and 4 bases from J, the junction kept 7 bases outside the gene matches. Germline V gene lookup returns CDR1 MGHRA and CDR2 YSYEKL. The CDR3 length is 14 residues. CDR3 amino acids: CASRHITGGTEAFF. The CDR3 DNA reads TGCGCCAGCAGACACATCACAGGGGGCACTGAAGCTTTCTTT.

This chain connects TRBV27 to TRBJ2-3, with a tentative D call TRBD1 (5 bases). The CDR3 loop spans 16 amino acids. Trimming took off 6 bases at V and 5 bases at J, with 21 bases between the two ends. Germline CDR1 and CDR2: MNHEY and SMNVEV (reference sequence). Here the CDR3 DNA reads TGTGCCAGCAGCCTACGTCGAGGCAGGGCGTTAGATACGCAGTATTTT. Translated: CASSLRRGRALDTQYF.